This TCR beta chain originates from a study of CD8+CD57+ T cells in acquired aplastic anemia. The wider study: Sorted CD4+ and CD8+ cells gave an average of approximately 3 ug of DNA.

CD8+CD57+ cell expansion, shown by flow cytometry, had occurred in the patients selected for sequencing. TCR beta VDJ and CDR3 profiles were obtained from a genomic DNA template. TCRdb called the reads again in MiXCR, with one record for every CDR3 protein. The sample includes about 200,000 distinct CDR3 sequences, roughly 60% of them seen just once. This TCR derives from a human donor with aplastic anemia. Material for sequencing was sorted CD4+, CD8+, or CD8+CD57+ T cells (not recorded which) from PBMCs.

This chain's CDR3 is CASSQLSYQPQHF. In DNA, the CDR3 is TGTGCCAGCAGCCAATTATCATATCAGCCCCAGCATTTT. This rearrangement joins TRBV7-8 to TRBJ1-5, with D uncertain. Trimming cost V 5 bases and J 5 bases, with 10 bases left between them. Germline values: CDR1 SGHVS, CDR2 FQNEAQ. The CDR3 loop spans 13 amino acids.